What follows describes a single T cell receptor (beta chain). The data are from a study of blood T cell repertoires in COVID-19. The repertoire was sequenced with immunoSEQ multiplex PCR; TCRdb's copy has only in-frame clones and lacks some. The top ten hold about 4% of the sample, which has under 150,000 clones, 75% to 90% seen once. This CDR3 contains 15 residues. Germline assignment: CDR1 SGHTA and CDR2 FQGNSA. Trimming removed 5 bases from V and 4 bases from J; junction bases left unmatched: 2. The sample was PBMCs or T cells enriched from blood (not recorded which). The chain employs TRBV7-2 and TRBJ2-2; 12 positions match TRBD2. This TCR came from a man aged 45-65 years in a cohort exposed to, infected with or recovered from COVID-19 (not recorded which). The chain's CDR3 is CASSTGLAGTGELFF. The CDR3 DNA reads as TGTGCCAGCAGCACGGGACTAGCGGGCACCGGGGAGCTGTTTTTT.